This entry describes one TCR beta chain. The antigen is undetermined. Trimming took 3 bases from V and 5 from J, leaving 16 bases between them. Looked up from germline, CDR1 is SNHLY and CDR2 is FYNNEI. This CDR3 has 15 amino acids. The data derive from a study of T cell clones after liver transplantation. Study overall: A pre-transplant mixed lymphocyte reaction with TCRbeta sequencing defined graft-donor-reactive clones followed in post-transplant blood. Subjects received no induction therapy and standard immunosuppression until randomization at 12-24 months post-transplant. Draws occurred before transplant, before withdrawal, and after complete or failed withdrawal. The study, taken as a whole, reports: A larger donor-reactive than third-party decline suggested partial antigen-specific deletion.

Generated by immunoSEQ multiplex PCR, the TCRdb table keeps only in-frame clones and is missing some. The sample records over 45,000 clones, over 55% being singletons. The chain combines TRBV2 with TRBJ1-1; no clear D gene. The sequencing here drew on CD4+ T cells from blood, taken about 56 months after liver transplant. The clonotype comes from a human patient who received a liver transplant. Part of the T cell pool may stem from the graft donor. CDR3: CASSDLQVRQTEAFF. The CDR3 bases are TGTGCCAGCAGTGATCTTCAGGTAAGGCAGACTGAAGCTTTCTTT.